This entry describes one TCR beta chain. CDR1 and CDR2 from the germline V gene are KGHDR and SFDVKD. The J segment lost 0 bases and the V segment lost 4 bases, leaving 7 bases of the junction unmatched. This CDR3 has 17 residues. Assay: immunoSEQ multiplex PCR; the TCRdb copy retains only in-frame clones and omits some. This sample yields roughly 200,000 clones, of which about 87% are seen a single time; over 1% belongs to the top ten. Two consecutive negative NP/OP PCR tests, clearance, or resolved symptoms defined Cohort 3 recovery. This specimen belongs to a study of blood T cell repertoires in COVID-19.

The clonotype was recovered from a man aged 30 to 45 who had recovered from COVID-19. Sequencing was carried out using PBMCs or T cells enriched from blood (not recorded which). The chain is built from TRBV24-1 and TRBJ2-3; 9 bases are shared with TRBD1. The CDR3 is CATSEVQGASSTDTQYF. For the CDR3, the DNA is TGTGCCACCAGTGAAGTACAGGGGGCGTCTAGCACAGATACGCAGTATTTT.